This is a list of T cell receptor beta chains from one sample in a study of blood T cell repertoires in COVID-19. Assay: immunoSEQ multiplex PCR; the TCRdb copy retains only in-frame clones and omits some. The table includes roughly 280,000 clones, about nine tenths detected once. Sequencing was done on a sample of PBMCs or T cells enriched from blood (not recorded which). The receptors shown here come from a woman aged 45-59 years who had recovered from COVID-19. Each CDR3 is given with its conserved first and last residue. The D gene is left open where the match is weak. Some rows mark clone size as missing; the rest say once, few, many or name a class of expanded clone.

>TRBD1|TRBJ1-5|NA|TRBV5-5
CASSSTLGQGGYSNQPQHF
TGTGCCAGCAGCTCCACACTAGGACAGGGAGGATATAGCAATCAGCCCCAGCATTTT
>TRBD1|TRBJ2-1|NA|TRBV28
CASSLGDRGGEQFF
TGTGCCAGCAGTTTAGGGGACAGAGGGGGTGAGCAGTTCTTC
>NA|TRBJ1-2|few|TRBV30
CAWSEDRNYGYTF
TGTGCCTGGAGCGAAGACAGGAACTATGGCTACACCTTC
>TRBD1|TRBJ2-1|NA|TRBV9
CASSPGTEYNEQFF
TGTGCCAGCAGCCCTGGGACAGAGTACAATGAGCAGTTCTTC
>TRBD2|TRBJ2-7|NA|TRBV4-1
CASSHRAGTSDYEQYF
TGCGCCAGCAGCCACCGGGCCGGGACTAGCGACTACGAGCAGTACTTC
>TRBD1|TRBJ1-4|NA|TRBV10-2
CASRTGMKDEKLFF
TGCGCCAGCAGGACAGGGATGAAAGATGAAAAACTGTTTTTT
>NA|TRBJ2-3|NA|TRBV5-1
CARSFRRLASSTDTQYF
TGCGCCAGGAGCTTTAGGAGGCTGGCTTCTAGCACAGATACGCAGTATTTT
>TRBD1|TRBJ1-1|NA|TRBV28
CASTSGQVNTEAFF
TGTGCCAGCACCTCGGGACAGGTGAACACTGAAGCTTTCTTT
>TRBD2|TRBJ2-3|NA|TRBV3-1/TRBV3-2
CASSQPLAGADTQYF
TGTGCCAGCAGCCAACCACTAGCGGGAGCCGATACGCAGTATTTT
>NA|TRBJ2-5|NA|TRBV7-8
CASSFRRDFQETQYF
TGTGCCAGCAGCTTTCGACGGGACTTCCAAGAGACCCAGTACTTC
>TRBD2|TRBJ2-1|once|TRBV28
CASRGEGRDEQFF
TGTGCCAGCAGGGGGGAGGGCCGTGATGAGCAGTTCTTC
>TRBD2|TRBJ2-7|NA|TRBV12-3/TRBV12-4
CATGRAKYEQYF
TGTGCCACCGGGAGGGCCAAGTACGAGCAGTACTTC
>TRBD1|TRBJ1-2|NA|TRBV5-1
CASSGDRAHYGYTF
TGCGCCAGCAGCGGGGACAGGGCTCACTATGGCTACACCTTC
>TRBD2|TRBJ2-3|NA|TRBV4-3
CASSQGGLAGGADTQYF
TGCGCCAGCAGCCAAGGGGGACTAGCGGGAGGGGCAGATACGCAGTATTTT
>TRBD2|TRBJ2-1|once|TRBV5-1
CASSPSSGGGHNEQFF
TGCGCCAGCAGCCCCTCTTCCGGGGGAGGGCATAATGAGCAGTTCTTC
>NA|TRBJ2-3|NA|TRBV5-1
CASSGGTLSTDTQYF
TGCGCCAGCAGCGGGGGGACTCTCAGCACAGATACGCAGTATTTT
>TRBD1|TRBJ1-2|once|TRBV27
CASSFLVQGARNVHGYTF
TGTGCCAGCAGCTTTCTGGTACAGGGGGCGCGCAATGTCCATGGCTACACCTTC
>TRBD2|TRBJ2-1|NA|TRBV28
CASSLNSRKSGRYNEQFF
TGTGCCAGCAGTTTGAATAGTAGGAAGAGCGGGAGGTATAATGAGCAGTTCTTC
>NA|TRBJ2-7|NA|TRBV7-9
CASSASQGYEQYF
TGTGCCAGCAGCGCATCACAGGGCTACGAGCAGTACTTC
>NA|TRBJ2-5|NA|TRBV6-5
CASSYSGAQKETQYF
TGTGCCAGCAGTTACTCGGGGGCTCAAAAAGAGACCCAGTACTTC
>NA|TRBJ2-5|NA|TRBV11-2
CASSKKGWTEETQYF
TGTGCCAGCAGCAAAAAGGGATGGACAGAAGAGACCCAGTACTTC
>TRBD1|TRBJ1-4|NA|TRBV28
CASSPGGQGNEKLFF
TGTGCCAGCAGTCCCGGGGGACAGGGAAATGAAAAACTGTTTTTT
>NA|TRBJ1-2|NA|TRBV28
CASSFLSDYGYTF
TGTGCCAGCAGTTTTCTATCCGACTATGGCTACACCTTC
>NA|TRBJ1-1|NA|TRBV19
CATLGRKNTEAFF
TGTGCCACGCTTGGCAGAAAGAACACTGAAGCTTTCTTT
>TRBD1|TRBJ1-2|NA|TRBV28
CASTTGQGDGYTF
TGTGCCAGCACCACGGGACAGGGCGATGGCTACACCTTC